The 29 T cell receptor beta chains listed next were all sequenced from one sample in a study of T-cell memory formation after mild COVID-19. Using its own MiXCR run on the 5' RACE reads, TCRdb lists one record per CDR3 protein. The sample has hundreds of thousands of distinct CDR3 sequences, about 23% seen once. The sequenced sample consisted of PBMCs or a T cell subset sorted from them (not recorded which). Every receptor here comes from an adult woman who had mild COVID-19 (a few samples of this study predate the infection). Cell type and time point are not known.

The CDR3 region has the DNA TGTGCCAGCAGCTTAGCGGGGGCAGGGGTCACAGATACGCAGTATTTT. Encoded protein: CASSLAGAGVTDTQYF. V is TRBV5-4 and J is TRBJ2-3, with 8 positions matching TRBD2. Unmatched junction bases numbered 7, after V lost 2 bases and J lost 2 bases. The germline V gene encodes CDR1 SGHNT and CDR2 YYREEE (reference sequence). There are 16 residues in the CDR3.

This clonotype came up a few times. This chain connects TRBV5-4 to TRBJ2-3, with 9 positions matching TRBD2. The CDR3 spans 17 residues. The ends lost 1 base at V and 6 bases at J; junction bases unmatched: 12. Germline CDR1 and CDR2: SGHNT and YYREEE (reference sequence). The CDR3 DNA follows: TGTGCCAGCAGCTTGACCCTTCCGACGGCGGGAGGGGATACGCAGTATTTT. Its protein product is CASSLTLPTAGGDTQYF.

This clonotype was observed a handful of times. The chain couples TRBV12-3 or TRBV12-4 to TRBJ2-1, with D perhaps given as TRBD1 or TRBD2 (5 bases each). The CDR3 covers 14 residues. V gave up 4 bases and J gave up 5 bases, with 12 bases separating them. CDR3 DNA: TGTGCCAGCAGTTCGGGACCAACTAACAATGAGCAGTTCTTC. It is translated as CASSSGPTNNEQFF.

The genes are TRBV6-1 and TRBJ1-2; D gene unclear. Trimming pared 5 bases from V and 4 bases from J, leaving 11 bases between. The CDR3 extends over 13 amino acids. Germline CDR1 and CDR2: MNHNS and SASEGT. DNA of the CDR3: TGTGCCAGCAGTCCCTCGGGAAGCTATGGCTACACCTTC. The encoded protein is CASSPSGSYGYTF.

The chain recombines TRBV11-2 with TRBJ2-5; D ambiguous. CDR1 is SGHAT, CDR2 FQNNGV, per germline. V lost 4 bases, J lost 5 bases, and 14 bases lay in between. The CDR3 has 14 amino acids. CDR3 DNA: TGTGCCAGCAGCTACGCGGCTCAGGCTGAGACCCAGTACTTC. Encoded protein: CASSYAAQAETQYF.

This clonotype has just a few counts. As DNA, the CDR3 is TGTGCCAGTAGCCCGCCGACAGGGGCCTACGAGCAGTACTTC. Residues: CASSPPTGAYEQYF. The chain has TRBV19 and TRBJ2-7; the match to TRBD1 covers 8 bases. The V gene end was trimmed by 6 bases and the J gene end by 2 bases; junction bases not matched to a gene: 6. The CDR3 runs to 14 residues. Germline V gene lookup returns CDR1 LNHDA and CDR2 SQIVND (reference sequence). Full variable domain (remainder filled in from reference TRBV19 and TRBJ2-7): DGGITQSPKYLFRKEGQNVTLSCEQNLNHDAMYWYRQDPGQGLRLIYYSQIVNDFQKGDIAEGYSVSREKKESFPLTVTSAQKNPTAFYLCASSPPTGAYEQYFGPGTRLTVT.

The genes are TRBV7-2 and TRBJ2-1; possibly TRBD2 for D (5 bases). The germline V gene encodes CDR1 SGHTA and CDR2 FQGNSA. Deletions cut 7 bases from V and 7 bases from J, with 26 bases between. CDR3 size: 17 residues. CDR3 sequence: CASTTLAGPTSGNEQFF. The CDR3, as DNA: TGTGCCAGCACCACTTTGGCGGGCCCAACCAGCGGTAATGAGCAGTTCTTC.

This clonotype was picked up a small number of times. V gene TRBV4-2 combines with J gene TRBJ2-2, with TRBD1 as a possible D gene (6 bases). Germline V gene sequence: CDR1 LGHNA, CDR2 YNFKEQ. Trimming cost V 0 bases and J 1 base, with 9 bases left between them. The CDR3 has 16 amino acids. The CDR3 here is CASSQERTVNTGELFF. CDR3 DNA: TGTGCCAGCAGCCAAGAAAGGACAGTGAACACCGGGGAGCTGTTTTTT.

This chain connects TRBV5-1 to TRBJ2-5, with 9 positions matching TRBD2. V shed 0 bases, J shed 5 bases, and the junction held 8 bases outside the gene matches. Germline CDR1 reads SGHRS; CDR2 reads YFSETQ. CDR3 length equals 16 residues. The CDR3 DNA is TGCGCCAGCAGCTTGGAGGGTAGCGGGAGATTGGAGACCCAGTACTTC. This translates into CASSLEGSGRLETQYF.

The rearrangement uses TRBV24-1 and TRBJ2-7; 9 bases agree with TRBD2. V gave up 0 bases and J gave up 2 bases; unmatched junction bases: 1. This CDR3 is 15 amino acids long. CDR1 is KGHDR, CDR2 SFDVKD, per germline. In DNA, the CDR3 is TGTGCCACCAGTGATTTGGCTAGCGGGACCTACGAGCAGTACTTC. It encodes CATSDLASGTYEQYF.

J is TRBJ2-7 and V is TRBV20-1; TRBD1 aligns across 10 bases. Germline values: CDR1 DFQATT, CDR2 SNEGSKA (reference sequence). The CDR3 extends over 14 amino acids. Germline trimming cut 3 bases from V and 2 bases from J; bases unmatched to any gene: 4. The CDR3 nucleotides read TGCAGTGCTAGTAGACAGGGGGCCGCCTACGAGCAGTACTTC. Encoded protein: CSASRQGAAYEQYF.

This chain links TRBV15 with TRBJ2-3; D call uncertain. Trimming removed 1 base at V and 0 bases at J, with 5 bases between. Germline V CDR1 and CDR2: LNHNV, YYDKDF (reference sequence). The CDR3 is 14 amino acids. The DNA of the CDR3 is TGTGCCACCAGCAGAGGGGCCAGCACAGATACGCAGTATTTT. Translation gives CATSRGASTDTQYF.

This clonotype was detected many times. J is TRBJ2-1 and V is TRBV4-2; maybe TRBD1 (5 bases). The V and J ends lost 0 bases and 3 bases respectively, with 15 bases between them. Germline assignment: CDR1 LGHNA and CDR2 YNFKEQ. CDR3 length: 17 residues. The CDR3 is CASSQEFNRRNYNEQFF. CDR3 DNA sequence: TGTGCCAGCAGCCAAGAATTTAACAGGAGAAACTACAATGAGCAGTTCTTC.

The chain carries TRBV15 and TRBJ2-7, with TRBD2 matching 7 bases. Trimming at V came to 8 bases and at J to 2 bases, leaving 9 bases not matched to a gene. The CDR3 length is 14 residues. Germline V CDR1 and CDR2: LNHNV, YYDKDF (reference sequence). The CDR3 region is CATGRGLNAYEQYF. In DNA form, the CDR3 reads TGTGCCACCGGGAGGGGACTGAACGCCTACGAGCAGTACTTC.

The chain links TRBV7-9 to TRBJ1-3; 9 nucleotides line up with TRBD1. Trimming took 3 bases from V and 3 from J; bases not matched to a gene: 6. There are 16 residues in the CDR3. CDR1 SEHNR and CDR2 FQNEAQ come from the germline V gene (reference sequence). The CDR3 DNA sequence: TGTGCCAGCAGCTTCGACAGGGGGTACTTTGGAAACACCATATATTTT. It is translated as CASSFDRGYFGNTIYF. The full variable domain, with the rest looked up from reference TRBV7-9 and TRBJ1-3, is DTGVSQNPRHKITKRGQNVTFRCDPISEHNRLYWYRQTLGQGPEFLTYFQNEAQLEKSRLLSDRFSAERPKGSFSTLEIQRTEQGDSAMYLCASSFDRGYFGNTIYFGEGSWLTVV.

Here the CDR3 DNA reads TGTGCCAGCACTCACACAGGGAGGGACACTGAAGCTTTCTTT. This gives the protein CASTHTGRDTEAFF. This sequence joins TRBV27 and TRBJ1-1; tentatively, D is TRBD1 (6 bases). The V gene lost 7 bases and the J gene lost 3 bases, with 15 bases spanning the gap. The CDR3 extends over 14 amino acids. Germline CDR1 and CDR2: MNHEY and SMNVEV (reference sequence).

The chain recombines TRBV29-1 with TRBJ2-3; TRBD2 aligns across 8 bases. This CDR3 region has 14 residues. Looked up from germline, CDR1 is SQVTM and CDR2 is ANQGSEA. V shed 5 bases, J shed 2 bases, and the junction held 6 bases outside the gene matches. CDR3 nucleotides: TGCAGCGTTTTCTGGCGGGAGGCCACAGATACGCAGTATTTT. Translating gives CSVFWREATDTQYF.

This clonotype was seen more than once but under ten times. V usage is TRBV12-3 or TRBV12-4 and J usage is TRBJ2-7, with unresolved D. This CDR3 comprises 17 residues. Trimming removed 2 bases from V and 3 bases from J, with 20 bases in between. The CDR3 sequence: CASSLRQAPVSLYEQYF. The CDR3 nucleotides read TGTGCCAGCAGTTTAAGGCAGGCGCCCGTATCCCTCTACGAGCAGTACTTC.

This clonotype was observed a handful of times. This chain links TRBV5-5 with TRBJ2-7; the D is unclear. Germline CDR1 and CDR2: SGHKS and YYEKEE (reference sequence). The CDR3 is made up of 16 amino acids. The V end was cut by 0 bases, the J end by 3 bases, with 16 bases between. In DNA form, the CDR3 reads TGTGCCAGCAGCTTGGTACCCGAGACTGGGGTCTACGAGCAGTACTTC. Residues: CASSLVPETGVYEQYF.

This rearrangement joins TRBV5-1 to TRBJ2-7; D unclear. Germline CDR1 SGHRS, CDR2 YFSETQ. This CDR3 spans 14 amino acids. Between the trimmed V and J ends, which lost 0 bases and 3 bases, there was a span of 10 bases. The CDR3 region is CASSLAKTDYEQYF. CDR3 bases: TGCGCCAGCAGCTTGGCCAAAACGGACTACGAGCAGTACTTC.

This clonotype has a count of ten or more. J is TRBJ1-1 and V is TRBV10-3, with D tentatively TRBD1 (5 bases). The CDR3 covers 15 residues. Germline CDR1 ENHRY, CDR2 SYGVKD. V was cut by 6 bases and J by 2 bases, with 16 bases left in between. Written as DNA, the CDR3 is TGTGCCATCAGCACCCCGGGGCGCCGAAACACTGAAGCTTTCTTT. This gives the protein CAISTPGRRNTEAFF.

There are a few counts of this clonotype. The V gene is TRBV7-6, the J gene TRBJ1-5; 11 nucleotides match TRBD1. Germline-derived CDR1 and CDR2 are SGHVS and FNYEAQ. V lost 4 bases and J lost 9; bases outside the gene matches: 5. The length of the CDR3 is 14 residues. The CDR3 loop is CASSSGTGGMPQHF. CDR3 DNA sequence: TGTGCCAGCAGCTCCGGGACAGGGGGGATGCCCCAGCATTTT.

V gene TRBV24-1 combines with J gene TRBJ1-2; 9 bases agree with TRBD1. The germline V gene has CDR1 KGHDR and CDR2 SFDVKD. The V segment lost 5 bases and the J segment 9 bases; nucleotides outside the gene matches: 6. The CDR3 has 13 amino acids. CDR3 in DNA: TGTGCCACCAGTGGCTGGACAGGGGATCGCTACACCTTC. It encodes CATSGWTGDRYTF.

This sequence joins TRBV5-1 and TRBJ1-3, with unresolved D. The CDR3 has 16 amino acids. V lost 3 bases and J lost 0, with 13 bases in between. Germline V lookup: CDR1 SGHRS, CDR2 YFSETQ. CDR3 coding DNA: TGCGCCAGCAGCTCCACCCTGCTGGACTCTGGAAACACCATATATTTT. It encodes CASSSTLLDSGNTIYF.

This chain links TRBV25-1 with TRBJ1-1; D is possibly TRBD1 (6 bases). The germline gives CDR1 MGHDK, CDR2 SYGVNS. This CDR3 spans 13 amino acids. Trimming took off 6 bases at V and 8 bases at J, with 16 bases between the two ends. The DNA for the CDR3 is TGTGCCAGCAGGAATACCAATGACAGGGAAGCTTTCTTT. It yields the protein CASRNTNDREAFF.

This clonotype was observed a handful of times. This chain joins TRBV5-1 and TRBJ1-2; TRBD1 is a possible D gene (5 bases). Looked up from germline, CDR1 is SGHRS and CDR2 is YFSETQ. V was pared by 4 bases and J by 3 bases, with 13 bases between. The CDR3 has 14 residues. CDR3 sequence reads: CASSLRTPDYGYTF. The CDR3, as DNA: TGCGCCAGCAGCCTAAGGACACCCGACTATGGCTACACCTTC.

This clonotype occurred a few times. This sequence joins TRBV13 and TRBJ2-7; a possible D gene is TRBD2 (6 bases). Per the germline V gene, CDR1 is PRHDT and CDR2 is FYEKMQ (reference sequence). The CDR3 is 15 amino acids. V shed 1 base and J shed 2 bases, with 12 bases lying between them. The CDR3 DNA reads as TGTGCCAGCAGCTTAGAGGGTAGCGGAACCTACGAGCAGTACTTC. Translated: CASSLEGSGTYEQYF.

This chain connects TRBV7-2 to TRBJ2-2, with TRBD2 matching over 8 bases. The CDR3 spans 16 residues. V trimming: 2 bases; J trimming: 6 bases; junction bases outside the gene matches: 8. Germline V gene sequence: CDR1 SGHTA, CDR2 FQGNSA. CDR3 residues: CASSLQPGLVSGELFF. The CDR3 bases are TGTGCCAGCAGCTTACAACCGGGACTAGTTTCCGGGGAGCTGTTTTTT.

This chain links TRBV12-5 with TRBJ1-2; D call uncertain. Per germline, CDR1 LGHNT and CDR2 FRNRAP. V was shortened by 6 bases and J by 5 bases, with 13 bases between the two germline ends. There are 13 residues in the CDR3. The CDR3 coding sequence is TGTGCTAGTGGCCGTCTCGATGCTTATGGCTACACCTTC. The encoded protein is CASGRLDAYGYTF.